The entry below describes one T cell receptor beta chain. These data originate in a study of blood T cell repertoires in COVID-19. Study as a whole: Researchers got acute and convalescent COVID-19 samples from the United States, Italy and Spain. T cells, B-cell-depleted T cells, or PBMCs provided the cDNA or gDNA that served as material.

The CDR3 extends over 15 amino acids. Germline loops: CDR1 MRHNA, CDR2 SNTAGT. V shed 4 bases and J shed 4 bases, with 17 bases lying between them. Authors' processing steps: Estimation of nucleated cell counts was performed using reference gene primer amplification. The method was immunoSEQ multiplex PCR; TCRdb's version includes in-frame clones alone and lacks a portion of them. Clonal size and the V and J genes are those of that table, whereas D and trimming came from the DNA. The profile shows about 20,000 clones, around 90% of them singletons. Sequenced sample: peripheral blood. The origin of this receptor is a human donor in a cohort sampled during active COVID-19. The chain links TRBV6-4 to TRBJ2-7, with D possibly being TRBD2 (6 bases). The DNA of the CDR3 is TGTGCCAGCAGTGCATACCCTAGCGAGGGGTACGAGCAGTACTTC. Encoded protein: CASSAYPSEGYEQYF.